This entry lists 9 T cell receptor beta chains sequenced from one sample in a study of long-term antiretroviral therapy in people with HIV. Running of the v3.0 immunoSEQ assay took place at survey level. Assay used: immunoSEQ multiplex PCR; TCRdb lists only in-frame clones, some missing. This table has 30,000 to 35,000 clones, about 83% appearing once. This specimen was unsorted PBMCs, taken 0.4 years before starting antiretroviral therapy. These TCRs come from a man between 18 and 35 years old with HIV.

The chain couples TRBV6-5 to TRBJ2-1; possibly TRBD2 for D (7 bases). Germline loops: CDR1 MNHEY, CDR2 SVGAGI. This CDR3 has 16 amino acids. Trimming took 0 bases from V and 4 from J, leaving 13 bases between them. The CDR3 reads CASSYSWEGEYNEQFF. For the CDR3, the DNA is TGTGCCAGCAGTTACTCGTGGGAGGGGGAGTACAATGAGCAGTTCTTC.

The CDR3 nucleotides are TGTGCCAGCAGGCCTACCGGGACTAGCGGGCCCCGCCCCTACGAGCAGTACTTC. Its protein is CASRPTGTSGPRPYEQYF. The chain couples TRBV7-9 to TRBJ2-7, with 12 bases identical to TRBD2. The CDR3 sequence is 18 residues long. V shed 6 bases, J shed 2 bases, and the junction held 14 bases outside the gene matches. Germline V lookup: CDR1 SEHNR, CDR2 FQNEAQ (reference sequence). Together with reference TRBV7-9 and TRBJ2-7, the CDR3 gives the full variable domain: DTGVSQNPRHKITKRGQNVTFRCDPISEHNRLYWYRQTLGQGPEFLTYFQNEAQLEKSRLLSDRFSAERPKGSFSTLEIQRTEQGDSAMYLCASRPTGTSGPRPYEQYFGPGTRLTVT.

The CDR3 bases are TGTGCCAGCAGCTTTGTAGCGGGAGGAGGCACAGATACGCAGTATTTT. It is translated as CASSFVAGGGTDTQYF. The chain links TRBV7-6 to TRBJ2-3; 10 bases fit TRBD2. The germline gives CDR1 SGHVS, CDR2 FNYEAQ. There are 16 residues in the CDR3. Losses at the gene ends were 3 bases for V and 1 base for J; bases not matched to a gene: 4.

The chain joins TRBV28 to TRBJ1-4; TRBD1 agrees at 7 bases. V was clipped by 5 bases and J by 8 bases; unmatched bases: 11. In germline, CDR1 is MDHEN, CDR2 SYDVKM. This CDR3 contains 15 residues. CDR3: CASSPRQGKGEKLFF. CDR3 coding DNA: TGTGCCAGCAGTCCCAGACAGGGCAAAGGGGAAAAACTGTTTTTT.

The rearrangement links TRBV7-3 to TRBJ2-1, with D uncertain. Germline CDR1 reads SGHTA; CDR2 reads FQGTGA. The germline V and J ends were trimmed by 5 bases and 4 bases, with 12 bases remaining between them. This CDR3 has 14 residues. CDR3 bases: TGTGCCAGCAGCGGAGAGAATCGTTACAATGAGCAGTTCTTC. Its translation is CASSGENRYNEQFF.

This chain links TRBV19 with TRBJ2-5; D possibly corresponds to TRBD2 (5 bases). Per germline, CDR1 LNHDA and CDR2 SQIVND (reference sequence). There are 12 residues in the CDR3. With 4 bases removed from V and 7 bases from J, the gap between germline ends came to 10 bases. The CDR3 loop reads CASSTARGTQYF. The CDR3 bases are TGTGCCAGTAGTACGGCCCGGGGGACCCAGTACTTC.

The CDR3 nucleotides are TGTGCCAGCAGTGAAGCGATTCTGGGGGGCCGCTACGAGCAGTACTTC. This sequence encodes CASSEAILGGRYEQYF. The chain is built from TRBV2 and TRBJ2-7; D may be TRBD1 or TRBD2 (6 bases each). The CDR3 has 16 amino acids. Germline lookup yields CDR1 SNHLY and CDR2 FYNNEI. With 0 bases removed from V and 3 bases from J, the gap between germline ends came to 15 bases.

This clone appeared once. The chain employs TRBV6-6 and TRBJ1-2; possible D gene TRBD1, 5 bases. Germline V gene sequence: CDR1 MNHNY, CDR2 SVGAGI (reference sequence). CDR3 length: 13 amino acids. Trimming shortened V by 8 bases and J by 4 bases, and 14 bases separated the two germline ends. CDR3: CASGGNLAYGYTF. The CDR3 bases are TGTGCCAGCGGGGGGAATTTAGCCTATGGCTACACCTTC.

The chain has TRBV29-1 and TRBJ2-7; no reliable D call. Looked up from germline, CDR1 is SQVTM and CDR2 is ANQGSEA. Trimming left V 4 bases short and J 2 bases short, with 9 bases between. The CDR3 contains 12 residues. CDR3 loop: CSVVSRTYEQYF. The CDR3 DNA reads as TGCAGCGTTGTCTCCAGAACCTACGAGCAGTACTTC.